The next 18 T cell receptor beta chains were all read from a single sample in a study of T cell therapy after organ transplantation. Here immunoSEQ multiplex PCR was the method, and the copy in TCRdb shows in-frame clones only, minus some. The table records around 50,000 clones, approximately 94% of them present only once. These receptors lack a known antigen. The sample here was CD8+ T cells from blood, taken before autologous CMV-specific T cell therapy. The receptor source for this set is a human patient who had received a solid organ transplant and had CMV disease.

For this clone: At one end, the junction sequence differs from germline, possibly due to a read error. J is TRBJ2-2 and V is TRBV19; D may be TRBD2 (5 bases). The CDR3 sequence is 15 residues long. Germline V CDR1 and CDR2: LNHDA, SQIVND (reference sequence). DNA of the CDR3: TGTGCCAGTAGTAGCCTGGATGGCTACACCGGGGAGCCGTTTTTT. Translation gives CASSSLDGYTGEPFF.

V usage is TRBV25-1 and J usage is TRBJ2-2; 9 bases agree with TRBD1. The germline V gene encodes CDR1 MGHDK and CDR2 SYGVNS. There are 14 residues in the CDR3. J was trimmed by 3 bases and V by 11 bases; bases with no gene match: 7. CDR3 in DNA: TGTGCCGCACAGGGGGCAAGGGACACCGGGGAGCTGTTTTTT. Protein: CAAQGARDTGELFF.

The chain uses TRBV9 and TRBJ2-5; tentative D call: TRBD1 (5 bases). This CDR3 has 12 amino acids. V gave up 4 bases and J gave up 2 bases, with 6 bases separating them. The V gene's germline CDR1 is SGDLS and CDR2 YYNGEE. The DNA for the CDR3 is TGTGCCAGCAGCAGACAGCAAGAGACCCAGTACTTC. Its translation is CASSRQQETQYF.

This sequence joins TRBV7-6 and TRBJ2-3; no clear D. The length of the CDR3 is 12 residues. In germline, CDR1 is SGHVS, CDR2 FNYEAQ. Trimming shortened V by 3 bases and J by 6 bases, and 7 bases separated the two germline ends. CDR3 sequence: CASSLFRDTQYF. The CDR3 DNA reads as TGTGCCAGCAGCTTGTTTAGGGATACGCAGTATTTT.

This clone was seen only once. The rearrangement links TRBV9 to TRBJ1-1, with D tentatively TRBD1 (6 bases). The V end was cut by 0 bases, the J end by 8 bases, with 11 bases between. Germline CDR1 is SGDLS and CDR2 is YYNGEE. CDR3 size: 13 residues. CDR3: CASSVALRGEAFF. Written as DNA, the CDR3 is TGTGCCAGCAGCGTAGCGTTGAGGGGGGAAGCTTTCTTT.

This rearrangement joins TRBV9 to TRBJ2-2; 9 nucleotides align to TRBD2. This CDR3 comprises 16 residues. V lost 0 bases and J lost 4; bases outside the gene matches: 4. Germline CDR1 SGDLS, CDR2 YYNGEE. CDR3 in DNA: TGTGCCAGCAGCGTAGCACTAGCGGGTCGCACCGGGGAGCTGTTTTTT. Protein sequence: CASSVALAGRTGELFF. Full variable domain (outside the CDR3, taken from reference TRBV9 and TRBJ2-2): DSGVTQTPKHLITATGQRVTLRCSPRSGDLSVYWYQQSLDQGLQFLIQYYNGEERAKGNILERFSAQQFPDLHSELNLSSLELGDSALYFCASSVALAGRTGELFFGEGSRLTVL.

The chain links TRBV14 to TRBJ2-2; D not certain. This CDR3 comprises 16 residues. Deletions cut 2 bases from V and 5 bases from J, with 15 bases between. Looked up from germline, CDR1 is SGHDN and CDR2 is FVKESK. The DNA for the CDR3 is TGTGCCAGCAGCCAATTGGGTGCAGGCCTAACCGGGGAGCTGTTTTTT. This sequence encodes CASSQLGAGLTGELFF.

The CDR3 here is CASSTGTGNRRGEQYF. CDR3 nucleotide sequence: TGCGCCAGCAGCACTGGGACAGGTAATCGCCGTGGCGAGCAGTACTTC. The chain employs TRBV5-1 and TRBJ2-7; 8 bases fit TRBD1. Per germline, CDR1 SGHRS and CDR2 YFSETQ. The ends lost 4 bases at V and 6 bases at J; junction bases unmatched: 15. The CDR3 is made up of 16 amino acids.

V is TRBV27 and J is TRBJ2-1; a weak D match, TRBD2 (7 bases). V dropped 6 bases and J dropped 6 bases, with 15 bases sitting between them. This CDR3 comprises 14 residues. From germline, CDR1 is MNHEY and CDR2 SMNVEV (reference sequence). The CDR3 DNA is TGTGCCAGCAGCAGACTAGCCAGGGGCAATGAGCAGTTCTTC. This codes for CASSRLARGNEQFF.

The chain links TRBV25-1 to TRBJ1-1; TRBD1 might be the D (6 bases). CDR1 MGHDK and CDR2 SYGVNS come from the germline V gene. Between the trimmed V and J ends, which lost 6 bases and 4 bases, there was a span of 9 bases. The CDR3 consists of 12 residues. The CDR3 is CASRRGATEAFF. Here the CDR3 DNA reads TGTGCCAGCAGACGGGGGGCCACTGAAGCTTTCTTT.

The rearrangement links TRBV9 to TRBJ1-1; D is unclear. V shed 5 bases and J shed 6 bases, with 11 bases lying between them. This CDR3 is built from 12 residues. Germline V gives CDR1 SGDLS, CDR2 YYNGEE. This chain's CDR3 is CASRWAGAEAFF. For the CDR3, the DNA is TGTGCCAGCAGGTGGGCTGGGGCTGAAGCTTTCTTT.

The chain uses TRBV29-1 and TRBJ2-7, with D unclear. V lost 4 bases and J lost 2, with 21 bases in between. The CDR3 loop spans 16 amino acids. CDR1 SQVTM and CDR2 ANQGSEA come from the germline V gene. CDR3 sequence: CSVVPHWAETPYEQYF. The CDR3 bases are TGCAGCGTTGTCCCGCATTGGGCGGAGACCCCCTACGAGCAGTACTTC.

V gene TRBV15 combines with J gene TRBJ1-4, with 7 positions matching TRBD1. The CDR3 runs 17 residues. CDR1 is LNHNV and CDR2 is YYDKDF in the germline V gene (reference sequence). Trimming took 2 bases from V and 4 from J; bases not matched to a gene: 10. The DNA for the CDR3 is TGTGCCACCAGCAGACTTCCCCCGGGACAGATTAATGAAAAACTGTTTTTT. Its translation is CATSRLPPGQINEKLFF.

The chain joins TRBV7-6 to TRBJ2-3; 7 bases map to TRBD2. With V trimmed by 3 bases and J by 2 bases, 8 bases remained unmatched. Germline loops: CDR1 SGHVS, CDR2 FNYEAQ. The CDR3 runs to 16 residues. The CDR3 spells CASSFGAQRDTDTQYF. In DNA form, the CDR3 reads TGTGCCAGCAGCTTCGGCGCCCAGCGGGACACAGATACGCAGTATTTT.

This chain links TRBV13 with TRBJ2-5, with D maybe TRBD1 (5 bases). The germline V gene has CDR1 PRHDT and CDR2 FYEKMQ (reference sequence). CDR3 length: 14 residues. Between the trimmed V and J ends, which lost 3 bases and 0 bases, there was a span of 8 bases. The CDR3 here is CASSFRQYQETQYF. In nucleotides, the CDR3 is TGTGCCAGCAGCTTTCGACAGTACCAAGAGACCCAGTACTTC.

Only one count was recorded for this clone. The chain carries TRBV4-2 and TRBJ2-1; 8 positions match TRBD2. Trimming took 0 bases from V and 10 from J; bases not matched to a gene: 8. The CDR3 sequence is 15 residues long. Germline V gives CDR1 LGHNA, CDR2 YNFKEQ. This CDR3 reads CASSQERGELREQFF. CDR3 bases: TGTGCCAGCAGCCAAGAGCGGGGGGAGTTACGGGAGCAGTTCTTC.

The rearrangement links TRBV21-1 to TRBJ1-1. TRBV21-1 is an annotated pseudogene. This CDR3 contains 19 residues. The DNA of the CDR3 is TGTGCCAGCAGCAACCGGCGGAAACCCAAAGACAGGGAGGGCACTGAAGCTTTCTTT. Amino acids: CASSNRRKPKDREGTEAFF.

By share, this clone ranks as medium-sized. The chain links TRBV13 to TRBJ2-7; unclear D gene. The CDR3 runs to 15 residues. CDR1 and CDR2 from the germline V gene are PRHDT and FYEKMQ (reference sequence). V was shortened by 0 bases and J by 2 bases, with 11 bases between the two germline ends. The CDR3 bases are TGTGCCAGCAGCTTAGGCTTCGGCTCCACCTACGAGCAGTACTTC. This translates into CASSLGFGSTYEQYF. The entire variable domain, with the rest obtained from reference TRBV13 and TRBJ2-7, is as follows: AAGVIQSPRHLIKEKRETATLKCYPIPRHDTVYWYQQGPGQDPQFLISFYEKMQSDKGSIPDRFSAQQFSDYHSELNMSSLELGDSALYFCASSLGFGSTYEQYFGPGTRLTVT.